This T cell receptor beta chain is from a study of T cell repertoires in cytomegalovirus infection. Across the study: Indicated by public TCR beta signatures were CMV infection and matching HLA type.

General study points: Based on cumulative public TCR beta family frequency, carriers of CMV plus the relevant HLA were identified. HLA-C-restricted, CMV-specific TCR beta clonotypes were dominant ex vivo.

Of note for this clonotype: Its antigen is not known.

TCRdb passed the reads through MiXCR, listing each CDR3 protein once. The data contain 310,000 or so distinct CDR3 sequences, under 30% of them singletons. This TCR was sampled from a human donor in good health (CMV status not recorded). Some clones in this sample may be carry-over from other donors' samples. Material for sequencing was PBMCs.

Here the CDR3 DNA reads TGTGCCAGCAGTTACCAGGGGAACTATGGCTACACCTTC. This translates into CASSYQGNYGYTF. The chain couples TRBV6-5 to TRBJ1-2, with TRBD1 as a possible D gene (6 bases). CDR1 and CDR2 (germline): MNHEY, SVGAGI. This CDR3 region has 13 residues. The V end lost 2 bases, the J end lost 2 bases, and 6 bases lay between the germline ends.